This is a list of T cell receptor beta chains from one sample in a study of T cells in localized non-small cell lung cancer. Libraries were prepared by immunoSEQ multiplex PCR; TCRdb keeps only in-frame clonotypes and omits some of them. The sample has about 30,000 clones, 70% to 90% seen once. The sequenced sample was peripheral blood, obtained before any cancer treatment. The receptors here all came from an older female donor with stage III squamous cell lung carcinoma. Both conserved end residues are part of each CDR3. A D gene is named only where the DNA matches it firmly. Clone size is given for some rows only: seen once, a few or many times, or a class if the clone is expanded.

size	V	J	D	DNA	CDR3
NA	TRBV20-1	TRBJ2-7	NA	TGCAGTGCCGAAGGACACTTCGAGCAGTACTTC	CSAEGHFEQYF
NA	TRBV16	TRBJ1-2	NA	TGTGCCAGCAGCCTCGGGTCGGTTACATACTATGGCTACACCTTC	CASSLGSVTYYGYTF
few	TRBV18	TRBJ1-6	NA	TGTGCCAGCTCATCGGCAGGGGCGGATTCACCCCTCCACTTT	CASSSAGADSPLHF
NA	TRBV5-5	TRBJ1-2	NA	TGTGCCAGCAGCTTGGGGGCAGGGAGTCGGCTCAACTATGGCTACACCTTC	CASSLGAGSRLNYGYTF
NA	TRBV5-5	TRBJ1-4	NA	TGTGCCAGCAGCCCCCAGGGTCTGGGGGAAAAACTGTTTTTT	CASSPQGLGEKLFF
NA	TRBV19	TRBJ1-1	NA	TGTGCCAGTAGTATAGAGTGGGGCACAGGGTTGGACACTGAAGCTTTCTTT	CASSIEWGTGLDTEAFF
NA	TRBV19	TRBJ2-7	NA	TGTGCCAGTAGTATAGTCAGACTAGGGAGATACGAGCAGTACTTC	CASSIVRLGRYEQYF
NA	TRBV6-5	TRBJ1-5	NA	TGTGCCAGCAGTTCAGTCGGTGCGGCCCAGCATTTT	CASSSVGAAQHF
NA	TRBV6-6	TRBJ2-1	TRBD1	TGTGCCAGCAGTTACTCCACCGGGACAGGGATCCATGAGCAGTTCTTC	CASSYSTGTGIHEQFF
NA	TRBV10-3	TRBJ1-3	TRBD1	TGTGCCATCAGTGAGTTCCAAAACCCGGGACAGAACTCTGGAAACACCATATATTTT	CAISEFQNPGQNSGNTIYF
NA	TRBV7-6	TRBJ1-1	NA	TGTGCCAGCAGCACGGGGGAGTCCCAAGAAGCTTTCTTT	CASSTGESQEAFF
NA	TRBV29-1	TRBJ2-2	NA	TGCAGCGTGGGGCAGGGGAATAGGGCCGGGGAGCTGTTTTTT	CSVGQGNRAGELFF
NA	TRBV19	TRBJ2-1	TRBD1	TGTGCCAGTAGTGTGACAGGGAACAATGAGCAGTTCTTC	CASSVTGNNEQFF
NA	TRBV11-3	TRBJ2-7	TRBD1	TGTGCCAGCAGTCCGGGACAGAGTATCTACGAGCAGTACTTC	CASSPGQSIYEQYF
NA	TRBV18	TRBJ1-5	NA	TGTGCCAGCTCACCTTCAAGGGATAGCAATCAGCCCCAGCATTTT	CASSPSRDSNQPQHF
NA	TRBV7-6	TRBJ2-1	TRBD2	TGTGCCAGCAGCTTTAGTGCGGGAGTTGCTGGCAATGAGCAGTTCTTC	CASSFSAGVAGNEQFF
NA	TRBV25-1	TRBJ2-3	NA	TGTGCCAGCAGTGAACCGGGGGGCAGTTCACATACGCAGTATTTT	CASSEPGGSSHTQYF
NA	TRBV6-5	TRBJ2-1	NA	TGTGCCAGCAGTTACTCGGAGGTCTACAATGAGCAGTTCTTC	CASSYSEVYNEQFF
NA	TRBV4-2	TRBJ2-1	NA	TGTGCCAGCAGCCAAGATAATTGGATCCCTGAGCAGTTCTTC	CASSQDNWIPEQFF
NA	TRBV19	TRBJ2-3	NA	TGTGCCAGTAGTCCTTCATACACCACAGATACGCAGTATTTT	CASSPSYTTDTQYF
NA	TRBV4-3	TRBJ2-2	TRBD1	TGCGCCAGCAGCCTACAACAGGGGACCGGGGAGCTGTTTTTT	CASSLQQGTGELFF
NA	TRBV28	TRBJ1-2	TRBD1	TGTGCCAGCACATGGACAGGGGGCATTTACTATGGCTACACCTTC	CASTWTGGIYYGYTF
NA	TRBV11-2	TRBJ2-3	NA	TGTGCCAGCAGCTTAGGCGACACCCGACTGGGATGGAGCACAGATACGCAGTATTTT	CASSLGDTRLGWSTDTQYF
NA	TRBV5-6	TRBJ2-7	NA	TGTGCCAGCAGCTTGGGGCCCAGCTCCTACGAGCAGTACTTC	CASSLGPSSYEQYF
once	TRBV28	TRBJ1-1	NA	TGTGCCAGCAGCCCCGGTGGGGTGAACACTGAAGCTTTCTTT	CASSPGGVNTEAFF
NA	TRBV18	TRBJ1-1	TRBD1	TGTGCCAGCTCGCCCGGGACAGGAGGATTGAACACTGAAGCTTTCTTT	CASSPGTGGLNTEAFF
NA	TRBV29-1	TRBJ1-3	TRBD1	TGCAGCGTTTCCACGACAGGGCTAAGAAACACCATATATTTT	CSVSTTGLRNTIYF
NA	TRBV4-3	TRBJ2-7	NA	TGCGCCAGCAGCCAAGACGGGACTGAGTACTACGAGCAGTACTTC	CASSQDGTEYYEQYF